The 8 T cell receptor beta chains below were found in one sample sequenced in a study of OX40 agonist ivuxolimab in advanced cancers. Generated by immunoSEQ multiplex PCR, the TCRdb table keeps only in-frame clones and is missing some. This table has about 54,000 clones, approximately 84% appearing once. The sequencing used CD4+ or CD8+ T cells sorted from blood, collected in a trial of the OX40 agonist ivuxolimab. These receptors all stem from an adult with an advanced solid tumor such as melanoma, head and neck, liver or kidney cancer.

The chain uses TRBV5-6 and TRBJ1-6, with 7 bases that match TRBD1. The V and J ends lost 4 bases and 7 bases, in that order; junction bases with no gene match: 5. The CDR3 is made up of 14 amino acids. The germline V gene encodes CDR1 SGHDT and CDR2 YYEEEE. CDR3 in DNA: TGTGCCAGCAGCCCCGGGACAGAAAATTCACCCCTCCACTTT. Protein product: CASSPGTENSPLHF.

The J gene is TRBJ2-4, the V gene TRBV6-5; 15 bases map to TRBD2. The CDR3 runs to 16 residues. Germline CDR1 reads MNHEY; CDR2 reads SVGAGI. J gave up 9 bases and V 4 bases, and 7 bases lay outside the gene matches. The CDR3 DNA follows: TGTGCCAGCAGTTCGCGGACTAGCGGGAGGGCCGTCATTCAGTACTTC. It codes for CASSSRTSGRAVIQYF.

The gene calls are TRBV7-2 and TRBJ2-2; D is unresolved. Trimming removed 4 bases from V and 4 bases from J, with 7 bases in between. CDR3 length: 13 residues. The germline V gene encodes CDR1 SGHTA and CDR2 FQGNSA. The CDR3 loop is CASSSKSTGELFF. In DNA form, the CDR3 reads TGTGCCAGCAGCTCTAAGTCCACCGGGGAGCTGTTTTTT.

V gene TRBV29-1 combines with J gene TRBJ1-2; no definite D call. The germline CDR1 and CDR2 sequences are SQVTM and ANQGSEA. The CDR3 spans 15 residues. V was pared by 4 bases and J by 3 bases, with 18 bases between. The CDR3 DNA reads as TGCAGCGTTGTGGATAATGGACCGGCGCACTATGGCTACACCTTC. The encoded protein is CSVVDNGPAHYGYTF.

The V and J genes are TRBV7-2 and TRBJ1-1; D ambiguous. Deletions cut 3 bases from V and 1 base from J, with 9 bases between. The CDR3 consists of 14 residues. Germline CDR1 SGHTA, CDR2 FQGNSA. The CDR3 DNA reads as TGTGCCAGCAGCTTTTCTTTTGGGAACACTGAAGCTTTCTTT. Translated: CASSFSFGNTEAFF.

This clone has a single count. This chain links TRBV5-6 with TRBJ2-3; the match to TRBD2 covers 12 bases. In germline, CDR1 is SGHDT, CDR2 YYEEEE. The CDR3 loop spans 17 amino acids. V lost 2 bases, J lost 0 bases, and 4 bases stayed unmatched. CDR3 in amino acids: CASSLPGTSGSTDTQYF. Written as DNA, the CDR3 is TGTGCCAGCAGCTTACCCGGGACTAGCGGGAGCACAGATACGCAGTATTTT.

There are a few counts of this clone. The chain carries TRBV28 and TRBJ1-3, with D unclear. The CDR3 sequence is 16 residues long. Germline V gives CDR1 MDHEN, CDR2 SYDVKM. Trimming left V 6 bases short and J 0 bases short, with 15 bases between. CDR3 nucleotides: TGTGCCAGCAGCCGAGCCGGTCGAACCTCTGGAAACACCATATATTTT. Encoded protein: CASSRAGRTSGNTIYF.

The chain couples TRBV7-3 to TRBJ2-6; TRBD1 is a possible D gene (5 bases). V was cut by 3 bases and J by 1 base, with 22 bases left in between. CDR3 length: 20 amino acids. Germline lookup yields CDR1 SGHTA and CDR2 FQGTGA. The CDR3 loop reads CASSFPSVPGRASGANVLTF. CDR3 nucleotide sequence: TGTGCCAGCAGCTTCCCTTCGGTCCCGGGCAGGGCGTCTGGGGCCAACGTCCTGACTTTC.